Sequencing of this T cell receptor beta chain was carried out in a study of lymphopenia after photon versus proton radiotherapy. TCRdb's table, derived via immunoSEQ multiplex PCR, lists solely in-frame clones and lacks some. The sample contains more than 30,000 clones, 85% of which appear only once. With 8 bases removed from V and 0 bases from J, the gap between germline ends came to 10 bases. The CDR3 contains 14 residues. The germline V gene encodes CDR1 SGHAT and CDR2 FQDESV (reference sequence). Of note for this clone: Its antigen is as yet unknown.

Findings of the study overall: Better survival with proton therapy was suggested as possible, not demonstrated.

The V gene is TRBV11-1, the J gene TRBJ1-4; no definite D call. The TCR was taken from a man aged 50 or older with gastric cancer. Sequenced here: peripheral blood, sampled from a patient treated with photon-based radiotherapy. CDR3 sequence: CASGLSSTNEKLFF. For the CDR3, the DNA is TGTGCCAGCGGACTATCTTCAACTAATGAAAAACTGTTTTTT.